This T cell receptor (beta chain) comes out of a study of blood T cell repertoires in COVID-19. Participants were placed into cohorts based on the clinical history they reported. This CDR3 comprises 13 residues. Trimming stripped 2 bases from V and 9 bases from J, with 13 bases between. Germline V lookup: CDR1 MNHEY, CDR2 SVGEGT. Here immunoSEQ multiplex PCR was the method, and the copy in TCRdb shows in-frame clones only, minus some. Of a few hundred thousand clones in the sample, about 89% were seen once. The sequence was collected from a man under 40 who had recovered from COVID-19. The sequenced material came from PBMCs or T cells enriched from blood (not recorded which). The genes are TRBV6-2 or TRBV6-3 and TRBJ1-1; D remains unclear. The DNA of the CDR3 is TGTGCCAGCAGTTACAACAGTGGAAACAAAGCTTTCTTT. This translates into CASSYNSGNKAFF.